This T cell receptor (beta chain) was observed in a study of CD8+ T cells in alopecia areata. The CDR3 loop spans 17 amino acids. Germline assignment: CDR1 SGHAT and CDR2 FQNNGV. V was pared by 0 bases and J by 2 bases, with 16 bases between. After isolation, RNA underwent reverse transcription to generate cDNA as the sequencing template. This table comes from immunoSEQ multiplex PCR, and its TCRdb copy is limited to in-frame clones, with some not included. Counted here are roughly 200,000 clones, over 40% occurring once; the ten biggest clones make up over 2.5%. Regarding treatment: oral pan-JAK inhibitor, 5-10 mg twice daily.

This chain connects TRBV11-2 to TRBJ2-5, with D perhaps TRBD2 (5 bases). The sequence was collected from a human donor with alopecia areata. The sample was CD4+ T cells sorted from blood, taken at roughly week 38, from a patient treated with tofacitinib. The CDR3 DNA follows: TGTGCCAGCAGCTTAGATTCTAGGGCAGCGGCTCAAGAGACCCAGTACTTC. It encodes CASSLDSRAAAQETQYF.